The 4 T cell receptor beta chains below all came from one sample that was sequenced in a study of beta chain features in type 1 diabetes. Expressed TCRB transcripts were sequenced after all isolated RNA was converted to cDNA. Clones were sequenced by immunoSEQ multiplex PCR, and TCRdb holds only the in-frame ones, with some missing. The table records 400,000 to 600,000 clones, approximately 31% of them present only once. The sample comprised naive CD4+ T cells from blood. The origin of the receptors is a man in his late teens or twenties in good health.

The V gene is TRBV13, the J gene TRBJ2-7; D may be TRBD2 (6 bases). This CDR3 is built from 14 residues. Trimming left V 5 bases short and J 3 bases short, with 14 bases between. Per germline, CDR1 PRHDT and CDR2 FYEKMQ (reference sequence). The CDR3 nucleotides read TGTGCCAGCAGCCCGGCGGGACGGAACTACGAGCAGTACTTC. It codes for CASSPAGRNYEQYF. The variable domain in full, with the rest retrieved from reference TRBV13 and TRBJ2-7, is AAGVIQSPRHLIKEKRETATLKCYPIPRHDTVYWYQQGPGQDPQFLISFYEKMQSDKGSIPDRFSAQQFSDYHSELNMSSLELGDSALYFCASSPAGRNYEQYFGPGTRLTVT.

This clone was found many times. The same CDR3 arises from other DNA sequences in this sample as well. This sequence joins TRBV7-9 and TRBJ2-3; D gene uncertain. Germline V gene data show CDR1 as SEHNR and CDR2 as FQNEAQ (reference sequence). V was cut by 1 base and J by 2 bases, with 1 base left in between. The CDR3 totals 12 residues. The CDR3: CASSLDTDTQYF. Here the CDR3 DNA reads TGTGCCAGCAGCTTAGACACAGATACGCAGTATTTT.

This clone was seen a few times. This rearrangement joins TRBV7-2 to TRBJ2-7; TRBD1 matches at 11 bases. Losses at the gene ends were 4 bases for V and 3 bases for J; bases not matched to a gene: 5. Germline values: CDR1 SGHTA, CDR2 FQGNSA. CDR3 length: 15 amino acids. CDR3 amino acids: CASSSGTGGYYEQYF. The CDR3 coding sequence is TGTGCCAGCAGCTCCGGGACAGGGGGTTACTACGAGCAGTACTTC.

The chain carries TRBV7-9 and TRBJ2-4, with D possibly matching TRBD2 (6 bases). Trimming left V 1 base short and J 0 bases short, with 10 bases between. CDR1 SEHNR and CDR2 FQNEAQ come from the germline V gene (reference sequence). The CDR3 extends over 16 amino acids. Here the CDR3 DNA reads TGTGCCAGCAGCTTAGTTGGCGGGATAGCCAAAAACATTCAGTACTTC. As protein: CASSLVGGIAKNIQYF.